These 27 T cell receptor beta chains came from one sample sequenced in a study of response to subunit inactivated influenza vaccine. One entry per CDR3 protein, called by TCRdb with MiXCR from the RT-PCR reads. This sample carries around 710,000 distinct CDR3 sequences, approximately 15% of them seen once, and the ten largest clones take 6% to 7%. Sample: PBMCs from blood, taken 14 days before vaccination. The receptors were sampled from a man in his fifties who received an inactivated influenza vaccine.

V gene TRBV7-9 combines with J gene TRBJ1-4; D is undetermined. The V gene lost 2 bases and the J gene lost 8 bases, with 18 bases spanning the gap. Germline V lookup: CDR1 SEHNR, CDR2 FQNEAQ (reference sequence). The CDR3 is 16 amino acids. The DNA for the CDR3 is TGTGCCAGCAGCTTAAGGTTAAGCGCGGAAGGCGAAAAACTGTTTTTT. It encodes CASSLRLSAEGEKLFF.

In DNA, the CDR3 is TGTGCCAGCAGTTTAGGTTACGGACTCTCCTATGGCTACACCTTC. Translated, it gives CASSLGYGLSYGYTF. The gene calls are TRBV12-3 or TRBV12-4 and TRBJ1-2, with D uncertain. The CDR3 is 15 amino acids. Trimming left V 1 base short and J 4 bases short, with 13 bases between.

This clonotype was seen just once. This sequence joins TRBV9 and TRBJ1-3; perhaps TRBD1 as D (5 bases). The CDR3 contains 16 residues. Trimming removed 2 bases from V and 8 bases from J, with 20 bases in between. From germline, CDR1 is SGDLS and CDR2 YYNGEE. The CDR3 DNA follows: TGTGCCAGCAGCGTTGGCCGGACAACGCGAGGGGACACCATATATTTT. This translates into CASSVGRTTRGDTIYF.

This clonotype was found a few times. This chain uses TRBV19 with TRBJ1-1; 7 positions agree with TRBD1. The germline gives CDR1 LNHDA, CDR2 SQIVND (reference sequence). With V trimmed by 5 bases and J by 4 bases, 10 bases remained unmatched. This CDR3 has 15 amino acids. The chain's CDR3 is CASSARTGRGTEAFF. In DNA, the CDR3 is TGTGCCAGTAGTGCCAGGACAGGCCGGGGCACTGAAGCTTTCTTT. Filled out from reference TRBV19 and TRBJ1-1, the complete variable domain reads DGGITQSPKYLFRKEGQNVTLSCEQNLNHDAMYWYRQDPGQGLRLIYYSQIVNDFQKGDIAEGYSVSREKKESFPLTVTSAQKNPTAFYLCASSARTGRGTEAFFGQGTRLTVV.

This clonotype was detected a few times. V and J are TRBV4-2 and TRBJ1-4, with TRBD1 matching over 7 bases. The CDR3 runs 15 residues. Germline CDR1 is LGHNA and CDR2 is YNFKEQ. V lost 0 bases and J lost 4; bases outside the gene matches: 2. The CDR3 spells CASSQEPGGNEKLFF. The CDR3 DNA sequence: TGTGCCAGCAGCCAAGAACCAGGGGGTAATGAAAAACTGTTTTTT.

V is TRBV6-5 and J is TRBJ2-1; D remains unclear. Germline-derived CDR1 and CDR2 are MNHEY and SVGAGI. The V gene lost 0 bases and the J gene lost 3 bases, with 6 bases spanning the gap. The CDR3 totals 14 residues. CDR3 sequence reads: CASSYSEYYNEQFF. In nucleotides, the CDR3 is TGTGCCAGCAGTTACTCAGAGTACTACAATGAGCAGTTCTTC.

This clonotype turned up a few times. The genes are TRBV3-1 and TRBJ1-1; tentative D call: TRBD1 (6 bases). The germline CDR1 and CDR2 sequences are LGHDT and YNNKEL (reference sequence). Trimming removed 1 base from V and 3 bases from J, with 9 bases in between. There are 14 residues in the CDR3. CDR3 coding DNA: TGTGCCAGCAGCCAAGGGGGGCGGGACACTGAAGCTTTCTTT. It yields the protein CASSQGGRDTEAFF.

In DNA form, the CDR3 reads TGCAGTGCTAGCCCCGGGACTAGCGACTACGAGCAGTACTTC. Translating it yields CSASPGTSDYEQYF. This rearrangement joins TRBV20-1 to TRBJ2-7; 10 nucleotides line up with TRBD2. The CDR3 is 14 residues long. After removal of 3 bases from V and 3 bases from J, the junction contained 5 bases not matched to a gene. Germline CDR1 and CDR2: DFQATT and SNEGSKA (reference sequence).

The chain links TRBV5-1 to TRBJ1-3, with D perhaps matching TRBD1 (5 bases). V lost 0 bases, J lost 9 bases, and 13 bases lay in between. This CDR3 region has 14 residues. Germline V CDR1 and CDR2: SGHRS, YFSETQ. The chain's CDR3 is CASSLERGRGTIYF. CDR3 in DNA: TGCGCCAGCAGCTTGGAGCGGGGCCGGGGCACCATATATTTT.

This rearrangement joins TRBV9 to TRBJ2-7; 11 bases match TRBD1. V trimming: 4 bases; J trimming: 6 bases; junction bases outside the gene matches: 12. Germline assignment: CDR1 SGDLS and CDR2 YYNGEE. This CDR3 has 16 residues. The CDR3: CASSRTGGAVGSEQYF. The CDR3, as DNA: TGTGCCAGCAGCAGGACAGGGGGCGCCGTCGGTTCCGAGCAGTACTTC.

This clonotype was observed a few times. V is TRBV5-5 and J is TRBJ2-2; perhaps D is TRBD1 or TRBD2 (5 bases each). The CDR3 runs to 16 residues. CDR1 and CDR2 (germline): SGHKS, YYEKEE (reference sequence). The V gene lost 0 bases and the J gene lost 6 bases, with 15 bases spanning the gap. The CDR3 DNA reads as TGTGCCAGCAGCTTGGGCCCTCAGGGAGCGGCCGGGGAGCTGTTTTTT. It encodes CASSLGPQGAAGELFF.

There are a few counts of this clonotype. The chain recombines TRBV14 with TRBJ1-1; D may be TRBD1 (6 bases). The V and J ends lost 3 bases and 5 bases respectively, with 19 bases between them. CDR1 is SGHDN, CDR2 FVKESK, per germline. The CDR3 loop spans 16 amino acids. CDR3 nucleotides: TGTGCCAGCAGCCACCTCAACAGGGTCCAGGGGACTGAAGCTTTCTTT. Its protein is CASSHLNRVQGTEAFF.

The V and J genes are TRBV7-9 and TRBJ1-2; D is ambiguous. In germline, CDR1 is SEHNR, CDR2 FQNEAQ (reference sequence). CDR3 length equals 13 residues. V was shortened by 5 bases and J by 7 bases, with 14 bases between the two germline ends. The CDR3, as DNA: TGTGCCAGCAGCCCCAGACCCGGGCTTGGCTACACCTTC. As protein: CASSPRPGLGYTF. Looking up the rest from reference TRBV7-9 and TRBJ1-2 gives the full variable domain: DTGVSQNPRHKITKRGQNVTFRCDPISEHNRLYWYRQTLGQGPEFLTYFQNEAQLEKSRLLSDRFSAERPKGSFSTLEIQRTEQGDSAMYLCASSPRPGLGYTFGSGTRLTVV.

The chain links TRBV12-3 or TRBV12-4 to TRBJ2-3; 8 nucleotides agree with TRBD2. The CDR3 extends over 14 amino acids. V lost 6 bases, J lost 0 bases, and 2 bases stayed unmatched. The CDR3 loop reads CASSIAGSTDTQYF. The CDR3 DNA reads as TGTGCCAGCAGCATAGCGGGGAGCACAGATACGCAGTATTTT.

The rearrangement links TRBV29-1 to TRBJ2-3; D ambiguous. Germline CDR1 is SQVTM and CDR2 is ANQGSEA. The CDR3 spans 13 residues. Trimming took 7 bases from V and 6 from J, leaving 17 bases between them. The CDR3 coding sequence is TGCAGCGCTACGACACCTCCGATGGATACGCAGTATTTT. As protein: CSATTPPMDTQYF.

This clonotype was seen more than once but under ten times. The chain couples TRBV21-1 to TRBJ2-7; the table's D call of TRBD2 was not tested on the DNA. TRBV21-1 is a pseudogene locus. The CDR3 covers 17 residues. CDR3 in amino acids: CASSKSGCGRARNEQYF. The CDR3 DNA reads TGTGCCAGCAGCAAAAGTGGGTGCGGGAGGGCTCGGAACGAGCAGTACTTC.

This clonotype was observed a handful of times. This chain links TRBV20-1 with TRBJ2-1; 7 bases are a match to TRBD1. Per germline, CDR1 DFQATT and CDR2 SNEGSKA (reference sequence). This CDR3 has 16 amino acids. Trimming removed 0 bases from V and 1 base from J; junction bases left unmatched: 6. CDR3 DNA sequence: TGCAGTGCTAGAGATCCCGGACAGGAGTCCTACAATGAGCAGTTCTTC. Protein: CSARDPGQESYNEQFF.

The CDR3 sequence is CSVAPGTAINYGYTF. The DNA for the CDR3 is TGCAGCGTTGCCCCCGGGACAGCTATTAACTATGGCTACACCTTC. This rearrangement joins TRBV29-1 to TRBJ1-2; the match to TRBD1 covers 7 bases. This CDR3 comprises 15 residues. V shed 4 bases, J shed 1 base, and the junction held 9 bases outside the gene matches. Germline loops: CDR1 SQVTM, CDR2 ANQGSEA.

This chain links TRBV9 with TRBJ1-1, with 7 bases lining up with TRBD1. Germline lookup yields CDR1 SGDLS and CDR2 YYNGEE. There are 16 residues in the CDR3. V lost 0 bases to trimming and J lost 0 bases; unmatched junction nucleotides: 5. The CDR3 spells CASSVAPGGVNTEAFF. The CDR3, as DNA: TGTGCCAGCAGCGTAGCCCCAGGGGGAGTGAACACTGAAGCTTTCTTT.

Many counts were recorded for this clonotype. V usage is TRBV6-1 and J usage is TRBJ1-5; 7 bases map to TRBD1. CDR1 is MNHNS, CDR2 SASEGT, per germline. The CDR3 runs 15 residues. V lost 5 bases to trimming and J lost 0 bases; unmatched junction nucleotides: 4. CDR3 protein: CASSRDRDSNQPQHF. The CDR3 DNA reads TGTGCCAGCAGTCGGGACAGAGATAGCAATCAGCCCCAGCATTTT.

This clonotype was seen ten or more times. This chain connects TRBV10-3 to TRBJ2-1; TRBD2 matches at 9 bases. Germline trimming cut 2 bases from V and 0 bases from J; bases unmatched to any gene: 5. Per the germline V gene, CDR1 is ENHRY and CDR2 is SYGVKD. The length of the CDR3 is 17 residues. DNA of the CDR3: TGTGCCATCAGTGAGGCTGGACTAGCGAGCTCCTACAATGAGCAGTTCTTC. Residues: CAISEAGLASSYNEQFF.

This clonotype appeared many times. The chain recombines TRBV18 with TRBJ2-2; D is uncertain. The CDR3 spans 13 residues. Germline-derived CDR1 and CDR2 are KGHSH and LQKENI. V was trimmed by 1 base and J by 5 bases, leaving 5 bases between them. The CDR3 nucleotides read TGTGCCAGCTCACCACTGGAGACCGGGGAGCTGTTTTTT. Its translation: CASSPLETGELFF.

The CDR3 sequence is CASSQDRQLFSNSPLHF. CDR3 nucleotide sequence: TGTGCCAGCAGCCAAGATCGTCAGTTATTTTCTAATTCACCCCTCCACTTT. This chain connects TRBV4-2 to TRBJ1-6, with D uncertain. There are 17 residues in the CDR3. The germline V gene has CDR1 LGHNA and CDR2 YNFKEQ. V was trimmed by 0 bases and J by 6 bases, leaving 15 bases between them.

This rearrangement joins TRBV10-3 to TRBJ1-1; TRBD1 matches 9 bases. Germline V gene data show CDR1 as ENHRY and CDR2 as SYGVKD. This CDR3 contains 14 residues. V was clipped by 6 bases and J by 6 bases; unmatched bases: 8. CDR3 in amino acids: CAISKGQGIAEAFF. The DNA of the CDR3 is TGTGCCATCAGCAAGGGACAGGGTATTGCTGAAGCTTTCTTT.

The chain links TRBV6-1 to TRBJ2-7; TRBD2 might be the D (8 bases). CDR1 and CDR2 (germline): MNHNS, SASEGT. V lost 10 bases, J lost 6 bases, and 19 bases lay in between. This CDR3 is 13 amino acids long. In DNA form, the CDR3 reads TGTGCCACTAGGGACAGCGGGAGACGCGAGCAGTACTTC. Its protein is CATRDSGRREQYF.

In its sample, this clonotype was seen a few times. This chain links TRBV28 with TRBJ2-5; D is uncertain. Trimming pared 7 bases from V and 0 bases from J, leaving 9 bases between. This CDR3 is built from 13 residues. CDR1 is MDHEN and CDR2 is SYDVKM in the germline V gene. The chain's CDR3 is CASKVGYQETQYF. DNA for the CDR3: TGTGCCAGCAAAGTGGGTTACCAAGAGACCCAGTACTTC. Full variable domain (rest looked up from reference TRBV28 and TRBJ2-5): DVKVTQSSRYLVKRTGEKVFLECVQDMDHENMFWYRQDPGLGLRLIYFSYDVKMKEKGDIPEGYSVSREKKERFSLILESASTNQTSMYLCASKVGYQETQYFGPGTRLLVL.

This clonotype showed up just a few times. The CDR3 sequence: CASSDRITSTDTQYF. For the CDR3, the DNA is TGTGCCAGCAGTGACAGGATCACTAGCACAGATACGCAGTATTTT. The rearrangement links TRBV12-3 or TRBV12-4 to TRBJ2-3, with a tentative D call TRBD1 (6 bases). This CDR3 contains 15 residues. V lost 5 bases and J 0 bases, leaving 12 bases between the germline ends.